What follows are 23 T cell receptor beta chains derived from one specimen sequenced in a study of cytomegalovirus exposure and HLA in healthy donors. It was with 60 Vbeta and 13 Jbeta primers that the PCR ran. Repertoires were generated with immunoSEQ multiplex PCR, while TCRdb's copy carries only in-frame clones and drops some. The data contain over 150,000 clones, 65% to 80% of them singletons. Sequenced: PBMCs. The receptors were sampled from a man aged 18 to 35 in good health and CMV-seronegative.

This clone showed up just a few times. V usage is TRBV5-1 and J usage is TRBJ1-1; tentatively, D is TRBD1 (6 bases). CDR1 and CDR2 from the germline V gene are SGHRS and YFSETQ. CDR3 size: 14 residues. The V end was cut by 5 bases, the J end by 6 bases, with 17 bases between. The CDR3 sequence is CASSSLGGVAEAFF. CDR3 bases: TGCGCCAGCAGTTCCCTTGGGGGCGTCGCTGAAGCTTTCTTT.

The chain combines TRBV6-1 with TRBJ1-4; D gene unclear. The CDR3 has 16 residues. CDR1 is MNHNS, CDR2 SASEGT, per germline. V was trimmed by 2 bases and J by 0 bases, leaving 10 bases between them. The CDR3 spells CASSEIGEATNEKLFF. Written as DNA, the CDR3 is TGTGCCAGCAGTGAAATTGGGGAGGCAACTAATGAAAAACTGTTTTTT.

The chain joins TRBV5-5 to TRBJ2-7; TRBD1 matches at 7 bases. J gave up 0 bases and V 4 bases, and 7 bases lay outside the gene matches. The CDR3 consists of 15 residues. CDR1 and CDR2 (germline): SGHKS, YYEKEE (reference sequence). In DNA, the CDR3 is TGTGCCAGCAGCCAAGTCCGGGACAGCTCCTACGAGCAGTACTTC. This gives the protein CASSQVRDSSYEQYF. The full variable domain, completed using reference TRBV5-5 and TRBJ2-7, is DAGVTQSPTHLIKTRGQQVTLRCSPISGHKSVSWYQQVLGQGPQFIFQYYEKEERGRGNFPDRFSARQFPNYSSELNVNALLLGDSALYLCASSQVRDSSYEQYFGPGTRLTVT.

The chain employs TRBV5-1 and TRBJ1-2; D unclear. This CDR3 is 15 amino acids long. Looked up from germline, CDR1 is SGHRS and CDR2 is YFSETQ. Trimming stripped 4 bases from V and 6 bases from J, with 19 bases between. The CDR3 bases are TGCGCCAGCAGCCCTTCCCCCGGAGCCGGGGATGGCTACACCTTC. This gives the protein CASSPSPGAGDGYTF.

The V gene is TRBV2, the J gene TRBJ2-7, with a weak D call TRBD2 (6 bases). V was shortened by 6 bases and J by 4 bases, with 16 bases between the two germline ends. CDR1 is SNHLY, CDR2 FYNNEI, per germline. This CDR3 is built from 14 residues. CDR3 in DNA: TGTGCCAGCAGCGAACGGGGAAGCGGGTACGAGCAGTACTTC. This translates into CASSERGSGYEQYF. Variable domain in full (rest from reference TRBV2 and TRBJ2-7): EPEVTQTPSHQVTQMGQEVILRCVPISNHLYFYWYRQILGQKVEFLVSFYNNEISEKSEIFDDQFSVERPDGSNFTLKIRSTKLEDSAMYFCASSERGSGYEQYFGPGTRLTVT.

This clone was recorded only once. This sequence joins TRBV7-2 and TRBJ1-1; 9 nucleotides match TRBD1. J was trimmed by 2 bases and V by 5 bases; bases with no gene match: 9. This CDR3 comprises 16 residues. Germline CDR1 and CDR2: SGHTA and FQGNSA. CDR3 DNA: TGTGCCAGCAGCCGGGCCCCGGGACAGGGTAACACTGAAGCTTTCTTT. Translating gives CASSRAPGQGNTEAFF.

This clone appeared a few times. The chain joins TRBV7-8 to TRBJ1-2; no firm D call. This CDR3 has 15 residues. V gave up 0 bases and J gave up 4 bases, with 12 bases separating them. Germline lookup yields CDR1 SGHVS and CDR2 FQNEAQ. The CDR3 sequence: CASSLAEGSSYGYTF. The CDR3, as DNA: TGTGCCAGCAGCTTAGCAGAGGGCAGCTCCTATGGCTACACCTTC. Full variable domain (missing parts from reference TRBV7-8 and TRBJ1-2): GAGVSQSPRYKVAKRGQDVALRCDPISGHVSLFWYQQALGQGPEFLTYFQNEAQLDKSGLPSDRFFAERPEGSVSTLKIQRTQQEDSAVYLCASSLAEGSSYGYTFGSGTRLTVV.

The CDR3 region has the DNA TGCGCCAGCAGCACCAGGACTAGCGGGGGAGACAATGAGCAGTTCTTC. It translates to CASSTRTSGGDNEQFF. V gene TRBV5-1 combines with J gene TRBJ2-1; 13 bases fit TRBD2. The V gene end was trimmed by 4 bases and the J gene end by 5 bases; junction bases not matched to a gene: 6. The CDR3 covers 16 residues. Per germline, CDR1 SGHRS and CDR2 YFSETQ.

The J gene is TRBJ1-6, the V gene TRBV4-1; the D is unclear. Trimming shortened V by 1 base and J by 2 bases, and 9 bases separated the two germline ends. The CDR3 runs to 16 residues. CDR1 MGHRA and CDR2 YSYEKL come from the germline V gene. CDR3 nucleotide sequence: TGCGCCAGCAGCCAAGTTTACGCTACCTATAATTCACCCCTCCACTTT. Translated, it gives CASSQVYATYNSPLHF.

This clone has just a few counts. V is TRBV5-1 and J is TRBJ2-2, with TRBD1 matching 10 bases. The CDR3 length is 16 residues. The junction had 6 bases not matched to a gene; V was cut back by 4 bases and J by 3 bases. Germline CDR1 reads SGHRS; CDR2 reads YFSETQ. The CDR3 DNA is TGCGCCAGCAGCACCGGGACAGGGGTGGACACCGGGGAGCTGTTTTTT. The encoded protein is CASSTGTGVDTGELFF.

V is TRBV7-8 and J is TRBJ1-2; D gene unclear. Germline V gives CDR1 SGHVS, CDR2 FQNEAQ. V was cut by 0 bases and J by 3 bases, with 5 bases left in between. The CDR3 extends over 13 amino acids. This chain's CDR3 is CASSLARYYGYTF. CDR3 DNA sequence: TGTGCCAGCAGCTTAGCGCGATACTATGGCTACACCTTC.

The chain uses TRBV27 and TRBJ2-5; TRBD1 might be the D (6 bases). The V and J ends lost 3 bases and 4 bases respectively, with 15 bases between them. CDR1 is MNHEY and CDR2 is SMNVEV in the germline V gene (reference sequence). The length of the CDR3 is 15 residues. CDR3 loop: CASSLGTSRGETQYF. The CDR3 DNA sequence: TGTGCCAGCAGTTTGGGGACAAGCAGGGGAGAGACCCAGTACTTC.

This chain joins TRBV5-1 and TRBJ1-3, with no clear D. V dropped 2 bases and J dropped 0 bases, with 6 bases sitting between them. CDR1 and CDR2 (germline): SGHRS, YFSETQ. This CDR3 has 14 residues. The CDR3 spells CASSFAGSGNTIYF. The CDR3 DNA sequence: TGCGCCAGCAGCTTCGCAGGCTCTGGAAACACCATATATTTT.

The V call is TRBV6-4, the J call TRBJ2-3; 7 nucleotides match TRBD2. Germline assignment: CDR1 MRHNA and CDR2 SNTAGT. J was trimmed by 0 bases and V by 3 bases; bases with no gene match: 9. This CDR3 has 17 residues. In nucleotides, the CDR3 is TGTGCCAGCAGTGATGCCCCTGGCGGGGGAAGCACAGATACGCAGTATTTT. As protein: CASSDAPGGGSTDTQYF.

The CDR3, as DNA: TGTGCCAGAAGCTTGAAGGACAAGACCTACGAGCAGTACTTC. As protein: CARSLKDKTYEQYF. The chain joins TRBV5-3 to TRBJ2-5; possible D gene TRBD1, 5 bases. TRBJ2-7 explains the end of the DNA better; the J call may be wrong. TRBV5-3 belongs to the ORF category, with a function that is uncertain. This CDR3 has 14 residues.

V usage is TRBV4-3 and J usage is TRBJ1-1; D is unresolved. Germline V gives CDR1 LGHNA, CDR2 YSLEER. CDR3 length: 16 residues. V was clipped by 0 bases and J by 1 base, with 12 bases between them. Written as DNA, the CDR3 is TGCGCCAGCAGCCAAGATCGGAGTATGGGGAACACTGAAGCTTTCTTT. It codes for CASSQDRSMGNTEAFF.

The V and J genes are TRBV12-5 and TRBJ1-2; D gene uncertain. V was shortened by 4 bases and J by 8 bases, with 14 bases between the two germline ends. This CDR3 region has 13 residues. The germline CDR1 and CDR2 sequences are LGHNT and FRNRAP. The CDR3 protein is CASGYTPGGGYTF. In DNA, the CDR3 is TGTGCTAGTGGTTATACGCCGGGAGGAGGCTACACCTTC.

The J gene is TRBJ2-5, the V gene TRBV19; 8 nucleotides line up with TRBD1. The length of the CDR3 is 13 residues. Trimming cost V 5 bases and J 7 bases; bases outside gene matches: 6. CDR1 is LNHDA and CDR2 is SQIVND in the germline V gene (reference sequence). DNA of the CDR3: TGTGCCAGTAGTGATCGGGACAGGACGACCCAGTACTTC. Protein product: CASSDRDRTTQYF.

V usage is TRBV2 and J usage is TRBJ1-2; 8 bases are a match to TRBD1. Per the germline V gene, CDR1 is SNHLY and CDR2 is FYNNEI. V dropped 6 bases and J dropped 2; count of bases not matched to a gene: 2. This CDR3 has 13 amino acids. CDR3: CASSRTGNYGYTF. The CDR3 region has the DNA TGTGCCAGCAGCCGGACAGGGAACTATGGCTACACCTTC.

J is TRBJ1-1 and V is TRBV4-1; tentative D call: TRBD1 (6 bases). CDR1 and CDR2 from the germline V gene are MGHRA and YSYEKL. CDR3 size: 19 residues. The ends were cut back, 3 bases at V and 4 bases at J, with 27 bases in the middle. The CDR3 nucleotides are TGCGCCAGCAGCCAGGTAAGGGGCCAGGGCATCCGAGGGGGCACTGAAGCTTTCTTT. Translation: CASSQVRGQGIRGGTEAFF.

The chain carries TRBV5-4 and TRBJ1-2; possibly TRBD1 for D (6 bases). Looked up from germline, CDR1 is SGHNT and CDR2 is YYREEE (reference sequence). V was pared by 6 bases and J by 6 bases, with 15 bases between. The CDR3 is 13 residues long. CDR3 protein: CASTPTGVDGYTF. For the CDR3, the DNA is TGTGCCAGCACCCCGACAGGCGTCGATGGCTACACCTTC. The full variable domain, its missing parts supplied by reference TRBV5-4 and TRBJ1-2, is ETGVTQSPTHLIKTRGQQVTLRCSSQSGHNTVSWYQQALGQGPQFIFQYYREEENGRGNFPPRFSGLQFPNYSSELNVNALELDDSALYLCASTPTGVDGYTFGSGTRLTVV.

This clone has only a few counts. This chain uses TRBV9 with TRBJ1-1; D perhaps matches TRBD1 (5 bases). Trimming removed 0 bases from V and 6 bases from J, with 9 bases in between. Germline CDR1 and CDR2: SGDLS and YYNGEE. The CDR3 runs 13 residues. The CDR3 coding sequence is TGTGCCAGCAGCGTAGGCAGGGAGGCTGAAGCTTTCTTT. This translates into CASSVGREAEAFF.

The rearrangement joins TRBV7-9 to TRBJ2-2; no firm D call. The CDR3 extends over 15 amino acids. V lost 8 bases, J lost 6 bases, and 19 bases lay in between. Germline loops: CDR1 SEHNR, CDR2 FQNEAQ (reference sequence). DNA for the CDR3: TGTGCCAGCCCTCCCGAGGCAGCAGAATCCGGGGAGCTGTTTTTT. Its protein product is CASPPEAAESGELFF.